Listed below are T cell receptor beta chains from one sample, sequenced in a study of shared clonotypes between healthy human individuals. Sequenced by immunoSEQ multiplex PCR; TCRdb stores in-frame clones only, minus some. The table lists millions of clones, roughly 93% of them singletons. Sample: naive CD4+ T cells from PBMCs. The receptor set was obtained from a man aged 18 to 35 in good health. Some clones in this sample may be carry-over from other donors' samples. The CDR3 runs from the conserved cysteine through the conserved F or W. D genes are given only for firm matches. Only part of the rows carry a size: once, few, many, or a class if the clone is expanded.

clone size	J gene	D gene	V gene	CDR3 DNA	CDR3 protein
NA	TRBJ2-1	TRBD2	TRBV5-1	TGCGCCAGCAGCTTGCTAGGCGGGAGCTCCTACAATGAGCAGTTCTTC	CASSLLGGSSYNEQFF
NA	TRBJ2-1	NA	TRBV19	TGTGCCAGTAGTTCCACAGGGTTAGGACAGTTCTTC	CASSSTGLGQFF
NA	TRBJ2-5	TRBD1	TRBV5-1	TGCGCCAGCAGCCCCAGGGGGCTCCAAGAGACCCAGTACTTC	CASSPRGLQETQYF
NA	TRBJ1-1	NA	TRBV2	TGTGCCAGCAGGGAAGGGGGAACAGGAAAAGGCACTGAAGCTTTCTTT	CASREGGTGKGTEAFF
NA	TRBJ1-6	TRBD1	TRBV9	TGTGCCAGCAGCGCGACAGGGCATAAGTCACCCCTCCACTTT	CASSATGHKSPLHF
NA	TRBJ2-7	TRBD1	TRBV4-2	TGTGCCAGCAGCCAAGCTCCCGGGACAGGGGTCGAGCAGTACTTC	CASSQAPGTGVEQYF
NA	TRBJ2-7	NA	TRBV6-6	TGTGCCAGCAGGCAACCGGGCTTATCCTACGAGCAGTACTTC	CASRQPGLSYEQYF
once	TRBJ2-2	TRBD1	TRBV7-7	TGTGCCAGCAGCTTTTCAGGGACAGGGGCCGGGGAGCTGTTTTTT	CASSFSGTGAGELFF
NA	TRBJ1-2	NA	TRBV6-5	TGTGCCAGCAGTTACGCAGCCAGCGTGAACTATGGCTACACCTTC	CASSYAASVNYGYTF
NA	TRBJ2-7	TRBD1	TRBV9	TGTGCCAGCAGCGCCAGGGGGGACAGGGGATCCGAGCAGTACTTC	CASSARGDRGSEQYF
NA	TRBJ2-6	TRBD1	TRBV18	TGTGCCAGCTCACCGGGACAGGGGGCTGGGGCCAACGTCCTGACTTTC	CASSPGQGAGANVLTF
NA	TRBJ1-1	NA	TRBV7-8	TGTGCCAGCAGCTTAGCGCGATATATGAACACTGAAGCTTTCTTT	CASSLARYMNTEAFF
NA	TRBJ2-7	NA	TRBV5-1	TGCGCCAGCAGCAATAATAAGAGGGATTGGTTCGAGCAGTACTTC	CASSNNKRDWFEQYF
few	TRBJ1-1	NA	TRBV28	TGTGCCAGCAGTTTATTCCGGCGGGGGACTGAAGCTTTCTTT	CASSLFRRGTEAFF
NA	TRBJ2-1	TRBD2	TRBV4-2	TGTGCCAGCAGCCAAGCGGGACTAGCGGCCGACAATGAGCAGTTCTTC	CASSQAGLAADNEQFF
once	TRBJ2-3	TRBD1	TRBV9	TGTGCCAGCAGCATAACAGGGGATGGGTCAGATACGCAGTATTTT	CASSITGDGSDTQYF
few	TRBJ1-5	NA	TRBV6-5	TGTGCCAGCAGTTACCCGACGGACTATTTT	CASSYPTDYF
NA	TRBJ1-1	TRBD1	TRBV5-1	TGCGCCAGCAGCTTGGGTCCCGAGCGGGGGGGACAGACTGAAGCTTTCTTT	CASSLGPERGGQTEAFF
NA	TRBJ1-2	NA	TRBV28	TGTGCCAGCAGTTTGCAGAATAACTATGGCTACACCTTC	CASSLQNNYGYTF
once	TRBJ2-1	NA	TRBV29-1	TGCAGCGTTGAAGTCTCGTCCTACAATGAGCAGTTCTTC	CSVEVSSYNEQFF
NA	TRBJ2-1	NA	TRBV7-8	TGTGCCAGCAGCTTCACGGGGGGCATTTACAATGAGCAGTTCTTC	CASSFTGGIYNEQFF
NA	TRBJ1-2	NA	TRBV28	TGTGCCAGCAGCGGAGGTGGGCCACGGACTGATGGCTACACCTTC	CASSGGGPRTDGYTF
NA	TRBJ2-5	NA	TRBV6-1	TGTGCCAGCAGTGTTGAGGGGACGGAGACCCAGTACTTC	CASSVEGTETQYF
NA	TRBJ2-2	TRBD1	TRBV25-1	TGTGCCAGCAGTGAATCGAGGGGGCGGACCGGGGAGCTGTTTTTT	CASSESRGRTGELFF
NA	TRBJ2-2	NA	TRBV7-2	TGTGCCCTCGGTGGGGCGGCGAATACGAACACCGGGGAGCTGTTTTTT	CALGGAANTNTGELFF
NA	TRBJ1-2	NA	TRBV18	TGTGCCAGCTCAGCTAACAGGGATCAGAATGGCTACACCTTC	CASSANRDQNGYTF
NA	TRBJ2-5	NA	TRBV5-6	TGTGCCAGCAGTTATACAGAGGGGTTCGAGACCCAGTACTTC	CASSYTEGFETQYF
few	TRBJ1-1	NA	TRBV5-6	TGTGCCAGCAGCTCTGACAGGTGGGACACTGAAGCTTTCTTT	CASSSDRWDTEAFF
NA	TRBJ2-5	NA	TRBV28	TGTGCCAGCAGGAAAATATCTCCGGGGACCCAGTACTTC	CASRKISPGTQYF
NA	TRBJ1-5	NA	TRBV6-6	TGTGCCAGCAGTTATAGCGGACAAGACAATCAGCCCCAGCATTTT	CASSYSGQDNQPQHF
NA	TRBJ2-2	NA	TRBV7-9	TGTGCCAGCAGCTTACGGGGCTACAGCGGGGAGCTGTTTTTT	CASSLRGYSGELFF
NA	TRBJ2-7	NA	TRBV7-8	TGTGCCAGCAACAGATACTCTTCTCCGGGCTACGAGCAGTACTTC	CASNRYSSPGYEQYF
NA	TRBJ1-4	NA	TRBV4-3	TGCGCCAGCAGCCAAGATTTGAACAGGGTAGATGAAAAACTGTTTTTT	CASSQDLNRVDEKLFF
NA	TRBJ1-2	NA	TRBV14	TGTGCCAGCAGCCAGATGTTCGGGGTAGCTAACTATGGCTACACCTTC	CASSQMFGVANYGYTF
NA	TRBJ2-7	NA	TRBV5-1	TGCGCCAGCAGCTTGATGTCAGGAACCTCCTACGAGCAGTACTTC	CASSLMSGTSYEQYF
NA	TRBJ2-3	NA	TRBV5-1	TGCGCCAGCAGCTTGGATCGGCGGGTGTGGGAGTTCACAGATACGCAGTATTTT	CASSLDRRVWEFTDTQYF
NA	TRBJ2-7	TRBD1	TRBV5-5	TGTGCCAGCAGCCAAGGGACAGGCTTCTACGAGCAGTACTTC	CASSQGTGFYEQYF
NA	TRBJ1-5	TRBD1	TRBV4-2	TGTGCCAGCAGCCACTCCGGGACAGACGATCAGCCCCAGCATTTT	CASSHSGTDDQPQHF
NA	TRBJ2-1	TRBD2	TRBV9	TGTGCCAGCAGCCTAGGGGTAGCGGGAGGGCAGAATGAGCAGTTCTTC	CASSLGVAGGQNEQFF